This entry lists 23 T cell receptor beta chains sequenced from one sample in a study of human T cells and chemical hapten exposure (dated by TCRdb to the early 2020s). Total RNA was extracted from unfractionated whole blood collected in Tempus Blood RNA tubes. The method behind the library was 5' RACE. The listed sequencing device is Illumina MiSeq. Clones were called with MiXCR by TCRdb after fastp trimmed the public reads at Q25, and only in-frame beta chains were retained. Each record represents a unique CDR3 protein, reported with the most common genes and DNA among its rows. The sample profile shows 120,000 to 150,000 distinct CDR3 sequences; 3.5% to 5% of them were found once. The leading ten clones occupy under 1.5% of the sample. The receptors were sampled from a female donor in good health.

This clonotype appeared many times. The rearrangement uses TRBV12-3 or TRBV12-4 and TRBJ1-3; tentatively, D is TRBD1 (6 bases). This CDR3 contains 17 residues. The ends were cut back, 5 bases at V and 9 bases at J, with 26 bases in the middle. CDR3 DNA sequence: TGTGCCAGCAGTCACCCGGACAGTCTCATACAAGCAAGCACCATATATTTT. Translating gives CASSHPDSLIQASTIYF.

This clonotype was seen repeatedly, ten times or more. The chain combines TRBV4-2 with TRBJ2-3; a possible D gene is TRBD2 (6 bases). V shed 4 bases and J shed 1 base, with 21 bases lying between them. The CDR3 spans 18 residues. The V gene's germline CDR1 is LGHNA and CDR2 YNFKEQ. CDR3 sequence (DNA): TGTGCCAGCAGCCTCGGGGTTTCGGGGGTCTGGGGCACAGATACGCAGTATTTT. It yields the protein CASSLGVSGVWGTDTQYF.

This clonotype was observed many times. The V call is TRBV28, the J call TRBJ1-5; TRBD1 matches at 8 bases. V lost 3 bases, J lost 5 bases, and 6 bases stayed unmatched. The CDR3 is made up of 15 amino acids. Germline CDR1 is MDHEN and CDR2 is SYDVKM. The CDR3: CASSFSDREDQPQHF. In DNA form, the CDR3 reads TGTGCCAGCAGTTTTTCGGACAGGGAGGATCAGCCCCAGCATTTT. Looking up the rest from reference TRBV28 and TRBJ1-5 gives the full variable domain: DVKVTQSSRYLVKRTGEKVFLECVQDMDHENMFWYRQDPGLGLRLIYFSYDVKMKEKGDIPEGYSVSREKKERFSLILESASTNQTSMYLCASSFSDREDQPQHFGDGTRLSIL.

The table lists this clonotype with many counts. Here the CDR3 DNA reads TGTGCCAGCAGCTCGTCGGGACAGCTATACGAGCAGTACTTC. Encoded protein: CASSSSGQLYEQYF. The chain is built from TRBV13 and TRBJ2-7; TRBD1 matches 7 bases. This CDR3 is 14 amino acids long. Germline V gene lookup returns CDR1 PRHDT and CDR2 FYEKMQ (reference sequence). With V trimmed by 4 bases and J by 4 bases, 7 bases remained unmatched.

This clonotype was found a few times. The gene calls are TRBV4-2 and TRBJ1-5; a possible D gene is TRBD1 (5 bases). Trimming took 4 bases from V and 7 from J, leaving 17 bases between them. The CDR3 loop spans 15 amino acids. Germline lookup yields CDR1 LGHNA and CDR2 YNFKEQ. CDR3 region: CASSPLSRAGQPQHF. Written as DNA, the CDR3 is TGTGCCAGCAGCCCTCTCAGCAGGGCGGGACAGCCCCAGCATTTT.

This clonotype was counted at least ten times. CDR3 in amino acids: CASSSQNWGRGGNNEQFF. The CDR3, as DNA: TGTGCCAGCAGCTCTCAAAACTGGGGTCGCGGGGGAAACAATGAGCAGTTCTTC. The chain employs TRBV13 and TRBJ2-1; 7 bases align to TRBD2. The germline V gene encodes CDR1 PRHDT and CDR2 FYEKMQ (reference sequence). After removal of 4 bases from V and 5 bases from J, the junction contained 17 bases not matched to a gene. The CDR3 covers 18 residues.

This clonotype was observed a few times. The DNA of the CDR3 is TGTGCCAGCAGGGCACAGGGGGCGAGGTTTTTCGACACTGAAGCTTTCTTT. Translating gives CASRAQGARFFDTEAFF. The chain couples TRBV2 to TRBJ1-1, with 9 positions matching TRBD1. V lost 6 bases, J lost 3 bases, and 14 bases stayed unmatched. The CDR3 runs to 17 residues. Germline V gene lookup returns CDR1 SNHLY and CDR2 FYNNEI.

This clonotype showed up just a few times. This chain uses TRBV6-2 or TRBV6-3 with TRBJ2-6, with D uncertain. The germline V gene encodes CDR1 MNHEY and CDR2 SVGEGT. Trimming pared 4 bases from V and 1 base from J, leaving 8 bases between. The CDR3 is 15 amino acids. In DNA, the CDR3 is TGTGCCAGCAGTTCCCCGCCGTCTGGGGCCAACGTCCTGACTTTC. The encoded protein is CASSSPPSGANVLTF.

The CDR3 loop reads CASSLMQGNYGYTF. DNA of the CDR3: TGCGCCAGCAGCTTGATGCAGGGGAACTATGGCTACACCTTC. The chain carries TRBV5-1 and TRBJ1-2, with D maybe TRBD1 (6 bases). The CDR3 covers 14 residues. Per the germline V gene, CDR1 is SGHRS and CDR2 is YFSETQ. V was trimmed by 1 base and J by 2 bases, leaving 9 bases between them.

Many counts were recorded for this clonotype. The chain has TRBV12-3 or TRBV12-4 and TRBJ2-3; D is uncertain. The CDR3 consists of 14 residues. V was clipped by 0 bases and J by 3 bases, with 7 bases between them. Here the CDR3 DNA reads TGTGCCAGCAGTTTAGCATCAGGTACAGATACGCAGTATTTT. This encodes CASSLASGTDTQYF.

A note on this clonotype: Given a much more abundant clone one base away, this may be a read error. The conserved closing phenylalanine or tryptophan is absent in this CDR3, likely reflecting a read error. The CDR3 DNA is TGTGCCATGGCGGGGACAGGGAGGTATGGCTACACCATC. Translating gives CAMAGTGRYGYTI. The chain recombines TRBV10-3 with TRBJ1-2, with 9 bases that match TRBD1. The V gene's germline CDR1 is ENHRY and CDR2 SYGVKD. The CDR3 is made up of 13 amino acids. V trimming: 9 bases; J trimming: 5 bases; junction bases outside the gene matches: 7.

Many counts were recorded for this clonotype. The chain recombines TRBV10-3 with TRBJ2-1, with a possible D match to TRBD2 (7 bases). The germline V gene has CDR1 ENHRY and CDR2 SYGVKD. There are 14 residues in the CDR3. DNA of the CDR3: TGTGCTATCGGGGGCCAGGGAGGGGACAATGAGCAGTTCTTC. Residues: CAIGGQGGDNEQFF.

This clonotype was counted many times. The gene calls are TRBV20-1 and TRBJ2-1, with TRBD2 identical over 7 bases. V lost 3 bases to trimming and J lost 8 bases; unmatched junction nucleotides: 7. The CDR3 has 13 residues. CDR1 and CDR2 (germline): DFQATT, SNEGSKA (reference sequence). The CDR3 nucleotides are TGCAGTGCTAGCCGGGGGGAGTTAGATGAGCAGTTCTTC. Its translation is CSASRGELDEQFF.

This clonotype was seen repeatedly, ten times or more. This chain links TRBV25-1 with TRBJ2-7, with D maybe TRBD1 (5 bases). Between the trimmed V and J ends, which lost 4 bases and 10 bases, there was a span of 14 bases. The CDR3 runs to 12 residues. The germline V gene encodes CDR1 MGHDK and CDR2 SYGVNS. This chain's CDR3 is CASSGETEIQYF. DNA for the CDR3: TGTGCCAGCAGTGGAGAGACAGAGATTCAGTACTTC.

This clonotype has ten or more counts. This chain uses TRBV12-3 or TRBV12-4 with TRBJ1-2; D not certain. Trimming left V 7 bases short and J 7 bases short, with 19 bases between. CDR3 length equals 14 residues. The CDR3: CASTPQPELTGYTF. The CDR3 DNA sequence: TGTGCCAGCACCCCCCAACCAGAATTGACTGGCTACACCTTC.

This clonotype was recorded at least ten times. CDR3 protein: CASSYFGEAGELFF. For the CDR3, the DNA is TGTGCCAGCAGTTACTTTGGGGAAGCCGGGGAGCTGTTTTTT. The chain has TRBV6-5 and TRBJ2-2, with unresolved D. The CDR3 runs 14 residues. Germline V lookup: CDR1 MNHEY, CDR2 SVGAGI. Trimming shortened V by 1 base and J by 6 bases, and 9 bases separated the two germline ends.

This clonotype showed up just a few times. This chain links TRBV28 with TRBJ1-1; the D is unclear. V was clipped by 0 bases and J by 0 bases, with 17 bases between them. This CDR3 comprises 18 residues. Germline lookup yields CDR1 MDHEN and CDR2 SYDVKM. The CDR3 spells CASSLWGRNLVLNTEAFF. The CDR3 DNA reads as TGTGCCAGCAGTTTATGGGGGAGGAATCTCGTCTTGAACACTGAAGCTTTCTTT.

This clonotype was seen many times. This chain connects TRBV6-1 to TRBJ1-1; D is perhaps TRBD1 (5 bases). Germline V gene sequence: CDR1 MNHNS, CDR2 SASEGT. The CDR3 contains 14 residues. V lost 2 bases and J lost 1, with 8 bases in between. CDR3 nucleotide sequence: TGTGCCAGCAGTGAAACCAGGGAGAACACTGAAGCTTTCTTT. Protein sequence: CASSETRENTEAFF.

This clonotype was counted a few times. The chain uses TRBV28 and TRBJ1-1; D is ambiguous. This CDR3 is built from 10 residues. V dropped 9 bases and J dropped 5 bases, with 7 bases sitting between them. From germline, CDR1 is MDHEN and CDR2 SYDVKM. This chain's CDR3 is CASYRTEAFF. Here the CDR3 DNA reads TGTGCCAGTTATAGGACTGAAGCTTTCTTT.

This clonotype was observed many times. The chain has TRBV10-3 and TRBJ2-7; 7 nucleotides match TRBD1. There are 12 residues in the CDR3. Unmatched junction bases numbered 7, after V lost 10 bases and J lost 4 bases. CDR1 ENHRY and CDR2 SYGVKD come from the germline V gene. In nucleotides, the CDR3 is TGTGCCACACGGGACAGCGAGTACGAGCAGTACTTC. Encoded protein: CATRDSEYEQYF.

The CDR3 protein is CASSLTDRCYNEQFF. In DNA, the CDR3 is TGTGCCAGCAGCCTTACAGACAGGTGCTACAATGAGCAGTTCTTC. The rearrangement joins TRBV5-6 to TRBJ2-1; weak D call: TRBD1 (6 bases). Germline V lookup: CDR1 SGHDT, CDR2 YYEEEE. V gave up 4 bases and J gave up 3 bases, with 14 bases separating them. This CDR3 region has 15 residues.

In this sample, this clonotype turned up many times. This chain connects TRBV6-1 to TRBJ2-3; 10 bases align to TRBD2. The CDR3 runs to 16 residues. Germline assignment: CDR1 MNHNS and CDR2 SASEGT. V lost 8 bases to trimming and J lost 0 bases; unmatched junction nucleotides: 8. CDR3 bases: TGTGCCAGCGCCCCTAGCGGGGGCCCTAGCACAGATACGCAGTATTTT. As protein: CASAPSGGPSTDTQYF.

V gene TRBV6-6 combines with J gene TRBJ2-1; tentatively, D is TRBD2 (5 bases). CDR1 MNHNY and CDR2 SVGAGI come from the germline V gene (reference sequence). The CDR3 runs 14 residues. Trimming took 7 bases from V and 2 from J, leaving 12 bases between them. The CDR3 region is CASTAGVTYNEQFF. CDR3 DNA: TGTGCCAGCACGGCCGGGGTAACCTACAATGAGCAGTTCTTC.